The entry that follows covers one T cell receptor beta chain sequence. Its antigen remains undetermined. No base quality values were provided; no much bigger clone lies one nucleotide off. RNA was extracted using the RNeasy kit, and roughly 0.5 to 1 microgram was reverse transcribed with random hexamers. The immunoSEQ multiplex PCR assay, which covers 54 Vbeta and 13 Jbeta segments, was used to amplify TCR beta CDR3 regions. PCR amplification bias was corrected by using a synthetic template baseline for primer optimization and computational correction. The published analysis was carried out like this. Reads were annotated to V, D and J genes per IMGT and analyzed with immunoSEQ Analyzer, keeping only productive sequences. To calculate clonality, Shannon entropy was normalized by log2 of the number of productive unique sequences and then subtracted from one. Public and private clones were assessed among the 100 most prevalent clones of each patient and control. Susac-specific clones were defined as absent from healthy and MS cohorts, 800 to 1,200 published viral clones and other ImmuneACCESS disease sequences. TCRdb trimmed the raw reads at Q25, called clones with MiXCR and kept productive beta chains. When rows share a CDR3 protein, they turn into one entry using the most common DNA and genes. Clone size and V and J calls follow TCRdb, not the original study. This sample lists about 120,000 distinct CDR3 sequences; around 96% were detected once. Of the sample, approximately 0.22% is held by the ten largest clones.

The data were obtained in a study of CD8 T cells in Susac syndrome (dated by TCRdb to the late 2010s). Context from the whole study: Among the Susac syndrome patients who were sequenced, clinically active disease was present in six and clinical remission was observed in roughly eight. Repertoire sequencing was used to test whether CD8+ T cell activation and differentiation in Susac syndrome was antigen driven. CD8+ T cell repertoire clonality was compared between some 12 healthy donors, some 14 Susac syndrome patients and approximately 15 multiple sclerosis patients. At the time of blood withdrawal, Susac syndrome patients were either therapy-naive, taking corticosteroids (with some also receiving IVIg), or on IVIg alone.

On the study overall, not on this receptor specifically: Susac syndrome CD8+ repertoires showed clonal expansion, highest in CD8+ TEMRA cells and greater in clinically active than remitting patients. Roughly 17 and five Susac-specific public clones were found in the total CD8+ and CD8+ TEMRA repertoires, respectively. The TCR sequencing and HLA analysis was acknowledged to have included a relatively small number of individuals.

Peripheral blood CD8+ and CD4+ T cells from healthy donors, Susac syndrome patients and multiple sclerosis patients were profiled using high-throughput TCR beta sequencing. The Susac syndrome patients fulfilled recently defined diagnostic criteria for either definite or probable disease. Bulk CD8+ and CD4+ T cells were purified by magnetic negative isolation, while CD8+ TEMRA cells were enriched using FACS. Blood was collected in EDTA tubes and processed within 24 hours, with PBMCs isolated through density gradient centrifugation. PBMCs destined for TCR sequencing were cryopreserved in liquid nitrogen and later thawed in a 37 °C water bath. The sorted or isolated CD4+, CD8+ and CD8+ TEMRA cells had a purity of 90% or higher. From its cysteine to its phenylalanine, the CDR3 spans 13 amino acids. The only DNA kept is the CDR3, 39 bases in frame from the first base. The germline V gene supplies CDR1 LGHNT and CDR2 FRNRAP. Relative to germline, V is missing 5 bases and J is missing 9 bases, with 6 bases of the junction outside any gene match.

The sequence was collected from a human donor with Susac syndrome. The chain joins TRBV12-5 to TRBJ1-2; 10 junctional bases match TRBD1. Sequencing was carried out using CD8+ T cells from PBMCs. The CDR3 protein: CASGIGQGVSYTF. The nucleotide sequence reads TGTGCTAGTGGTATCGGACAGGGGGTGAGCTACACCTTC.